The present entry profiles one TCR beta chain with its context. The source of the sample is a study of blood T cell repertoires in COVID-19. At the level of the study: In each case, the material was cDNA or gDNA derived from T cells, B-cell-depleted T cells, or PBMCs.

As originally analysed: Estimation of nucleated cell counts relied on the amplification of reference gene primers. Only in-frame clones appear in the TCRdb table, and some are missing; sequencing was by immunoSEQ multiplex PCR. The V and J calls and clone size were taken over from that table, and D and trimming were inferred from the DNA. The table has approximately 35,000 clones, 80% seen once. V was clipped by 4 bases and J by 4 bases; unmatched bases: 10. The germline gives CDR1 SGDLS, CDR2 YYNGEE. The CDR3 is 15 amino acids. The V and J genes are TRBV9 and TRBJ1-1, with 7 positions matching TRBD1. The sample was peripheral blood. The source of this sequence is a man older than 75 with acute or convalescent COVID-19. CDR3 sequence reads: CASSPKGQVLTEAFF. CDR3 DNA sequence: TGTGCCAGCAGCCCAAAAGGACAGGTCCTCACTGAAGCTTTCTTT.